Presented here are 24 T cell receptor beta chains from one specimen sequenced in a study of blood T cell repertoires in COVID-19. Sequenced by immunoSEQ multiplex PCR; TCRdb stores in-frame clones only, minus some. This sample carries about 82,000 clones, approximately 82% of them seen once, and the ten largest clones take approximately 17%. Sequenced input: peripheral blood. These TCRs come from a woman in her sixties or seventies with acute or convalescent COVID-19.

The chain recombines TRBV11-3 with TRBJ2-1; 8 bases line up with TRBD2. The germline V gene has CDR1 SGHNT and CDR2 YENEEA. The CDR3 runs to 14 residues. V lost 3 bases, J lost 6 bases, and 4 bases stayed unmatched. The CDR3 bases are TGTGCCAGCAGCTTTACTAGCGGAGGCAATGAGCAGTTCTTC. Encoded protein: CASSFTSGGNEQFF.

The chain recombines TRBV3-1 (or the pseudogene TRBV3-2) with TRBJ1-1; 7 nucleotides align to TRBD1. The CDR3 sequence is 16 residues long. Per germline, CDR1 LGHDT and CDR2 YNNKEL (reference sequence). After removal of 2 bases from V and 1 base from J, the junction contained 7 bases not matched to a gene. The CDR3 here is CASSQQGDVRNTEAFF. The CDR3 nucleotides are TGTGCCAGCAGCCAACAGGGGGATGTGCGGAACACTGAAGCTTTCTTT.

This chain joins TRBV7-3 and TRBJ2-1, with 9 bases matching TRBD2. Trimming cost V 5 bases and J 5 bases; bases outside gene matches: 13. Germline assignment: CDR1 SGHTA and CDR2 FQGTGA. This CDR3 contains 17 residues. The CDR3 nucleotides are TGTGCCAGCAGCGCTAGCGGGACTCGATTGGCGGACAATGAGCAGTTCTTC. Its translation is CASSASGTRLADNEQFF. Combining the CDR3 with reference TRBV7-3 and TRBJ2-1 gives the whole variable domain GAGVSQTPSNKVTEKGKYVELRCDPISGHTALYWYRQSLGQGPEFLIYFQGTGAADDSGLPNDRFFAVRPEGSVSTLKIQRTERGDSAVYLCASSASGTRLADNEQFFGPGTRLTVL.

The chain joins TRBV18 to TRBJ1-2, with TRBD1 matching over 10 bases. Per the germline V gene, CDR1 is KGHSH and CDR2 is LQKENI. The V and J ends lost 3 bases and 3 bases, in that order; junction bases with no gene match: 4. The CDR3 loop spans 15 amino acids. The CDR3 DNA follows: TGTGCCAGCTCACCCTCCGGGACAGGGGACTATGGCTACACCTTC. This gives the protein CASSPSGTGDYGYTF.

This rearrangement joins TRBV5-4 to TRBJ1-2; TRBD1 matches at 7 bases. Germline V gene sequence: CDR1 SGHNT, CDR2 YYREEE (reference sequence). The CDR3 runs to 14 residues. The J segment lost 4 bases and the V segment lost 5 bases, leaving 8 bases of the junction unmatched. The CDR3 DNA sequence: TGTGCCAGCAGGGCTGGGACAGAGGTCTATGGCTACACCTTC. Translating gives CASRAGTEVYGYTF.

This chain links TRBV7-9 with TRBJ1-1, with D tentatively TRBD1 (6 bases). Germline V gives CDR1 SEHNR, CDR2 FQNEAQ (reference sequence). The CDR3 contains 13 residues. Trimming stripped 5 bases from V and 2 bases from J, with 9 bases between. CDR3 DNA: TGTGCCAGCAGCGGGACACCTAACACTGAAGCTTTCTTT. This gives the protein CASSGTPNTEAFF. Looking up the rest from reference TRBV7-9 and TRBJ1-1 gives the full variable domain: DTGVSQNPRHKITKRGQNVTFRCDPISEHNRLYWYRQTLGQGPEFLTYFQNEAQLEKSRLLSDRFSAERPKGSFSTLEIQRTEQGDSAMYLCASSGTPNTEAFFGQGTRLTVV.

The chain combines TRBV28 with TRBJ1-2; 9 bases match TRBD1. This CDR3 region has 15 residues. After removal of 4 bases from V and 6 bases from J, the junction contained 9 bases not matched to a gene. Per the germline V gene, CDR1 is MDHEN and CDR2 is SYDVKM. The CDR3: CASSSLGTGRHGYTF. The CDR3 DNA reads TGTGCCAGCAGTTCCCTCGGGACAGGGAGGCATGGCTACACCTTC.

This chain uses TRBV25-1 with TRBJ1-1; TRBD1 aligns across 8 bases. Germline V gives CDR1 MGHDK, CDR2 SYGVNS. This CDR3 is 15 amino acids long. Trimming cost V 4 bases and J 6 bases; bases outside gene matches: 10. CDR3 sequence (DNA): TGTGCCAGCAGTGCCCTGACAGGGGTAAATGCTGAAGCTTTCTTT. Translated: CASSALTGVNAEAFF.

This clone is a singleton in its sample. V and J are TRBV29-1 and TRBJ2-1, with no clear D. The CDR3 contains 12 residues. Per the germline V gene, CDR1 is SQVTM and CDR2 is ANQGSEA. The V and J ends lost 3 bases and 9 bases respectively, with 12 bases between them. The chain's CDR3 is CSVDTVVGEQFF. The CDR3 nucleotides are TGCAGCGTTGACACGGTGGTTGGTGAGCAGTTCTTC.

This chain uses TRBV5-4 with TRBJ2-1; 11 bases agree with TRBD2. This CDR3 is built from 15 residues. V trimming: 3 bases; J trimming: 4 bases; junction bases outside the gene matches: 3. Germline V gene lookup returns CDR1 SGHNT and CDR2 YYREEE (reference sequence). DNA for the CDR3: TGTGCCAGCAGCTCGACTAGCGGGATGTACAATGAGCAGTTCTTC. This codes for CASSSTSGMYNEQFF.

This clone was detected once. The chain uses TRBV9 and TRBJ1-2; D may be TRBD1 (6 bases). V lost 3 bases, J lost 4 bases, and 7 bases lay in between. CDR1 is SGDLS, CDR2 YYNGEE, per germline. This CDR3 contains 12 residues. The CDR3 DNA sequence: TGTGCCAGCAGCGCACAGGGCTATGGCTACACCTTC. Translation: CASSAQGYGYTF.

This clone was seen once. V gene TRBV5-1 combines with J gene TRBJ2-6; tentatively, D is TRBD1 (5 bases). Germline V gene lookup returns CDR1 SGHRS and CDR2 YFSETQ. This CDR3 contains 17 residues. Trimming pared 0 bases from V and 4 bases from J, leaving 14 bases between. CDR3: CASSLAAGPLGANVLTF. Written as DNA, the CDR3 is TGCGCCAGCAGCTTGGCTGCAGGGCCTCTCGGGGCCAACGTCCTGACTTTC. The full variable domain, completed using reference TRBV5-1 and TRBJ2-6, is KAGVTQTPRYLIKTRGQQVTLSCSPISGHRSVSWYQQTPGQGLQFLFEYFSETQRNKGNFPGRFSGRQFSNSRSEMNVSTLELGDSALYLCASSLAAGPLGANVLTFGAGSRLTVL.

The rearrangement links TRBV10-3 to TRBJ1-2, with 9 bases fitting TRBD1. The ends lost 4 bases at V and 2 bases at J; junction bases unmatched: 8. Germline V gives CDR1 ENHRY, CDR2 SYGVKD. The CDR3 totals 16 residues. CDR3 amino acids: CAISGPGQGTNYGYTF. The CDR3 bases are TGTGCCATCAGTGGGCCGGGACAGGGCACAAACTATGGCTACACCTTC.

This sequence joins TRBV19 and TRBJ1-5; TRBD1 agrees at 7 bases. Germline CDR1 is LNHDA and CDR2 is SQIVND (reference sequence). The CDR3 has 15 amino acids. With 6 bases clipped from V and 1 base from J, the junction kept 6 bases outside the gene matches. CDR3 nucleotide sequence: TGTGCCAGTAGCCCCTCGACAGGGAGCAATCAGCCCCAGCATTTT. Translation: CASSPSTGSNQPQHF.

The CDR3: CASSLAARGLTEAFF. CDR3 bases: TGTGCCAGCAGCTTAGCGGCCAGGGGGCTCACTGAAGCTTTCTTT. The chain joins TRBV7-8 to TRBJ1-1, with TRBD1 matching over 8 bases. This CDR3 comprises 15 residues. The ends lost 0 bases at V and 4 bases at J; junction bases unmatched: 4. CDR1 and CDR2 from the germline V gene are SGHVS and FQNEAQ.

This chain connects TRBV18 to TRBJ1-4; D not certain. The CDR3 extends over 17 amino acids. Per the germline V gene, CDR1 is KGHSH and CDR2 is LQKENI. V lost 2 bases to trimming and J lost 9 bases, with 22 bases between them. DNA of the CDR3: TGTGCCAGCTCACCAGAGGGAAGGCGGCAGGATGGAAAAAAACTGTTTTTT. It translates to CASSPEGRRQDGKKLFF.

This rearrangement joins TRBV12-3 or TRBV12-4 to TRBJ1-1, with D unclear. The CDR3 has 10 residues. V was clipped by 5 bases and J by 11 bases, with 9 bases between them. CDR3 amino acids: CASSPRMAFF. CDR3 DNA: TGTGCCAGCAGTCCTAGAATGGCTTTCTTT.

This clone was recorded only once. The CDR3 region is CSVAPGGAGGPTSSGANVLTF. CDR3 nucleotides: TGCAGCGTCGCTCCCGGGGGGGCGGGGGGCCCTACTTCTTCTGGGGCCAACGTCCTGACTTTC. V usage is TRBV29-1 and J usage is TRBJ2-6; 8 nucleotides match TRBD2. This CDR3 is 21 amino acids long. The trim removed 6 bases at V and 1 base at J, leaving 23 bases unmatched. Germline CDR1 and CDR2: SQVTM and ANQGSEA.

J is TRBJ1-2 and V is TRBV5-6; no definite D call. V was trimmed by 4 bases and J by 6 bases, leaving 13 bases between them. The CDR3 length is 13 residues. In germline, CDR1 is SGHDT, CDR2 YYEEEE. This chain's CDR3 is CASSPSGQDGYTF. The CDR3 DNA sequence: TGTGCCAGCAGCCCGTCTGGCCAAGATGGCTACACCTTC. Full variable domain (remainder filled in from reference TRBV5-6 and TRBJ1-2): DAGVTQSPTHLIKTRGQQVTLRCSPKSGHDTVSWYQQALGQGPQFIFQYYEEEERQRGNFPDRFSGHQFPNYSSELNVNALLLGDSALYLCASSPSGQDGYTFGSGTRLTVV.

The chain recombines TRBV2 with TRBJ1-1, with 8 nucleotides matching TRBD1. Germline values: CDR1 SNHLY, CDR2 FYNNEI. There are 14 residues in the CDR3. The ends lost 5 bases at V and 1 base at J; junction bases unmatched: 3. The CDR3 loop reads CASSNRGENTEAFF. The CDR3 nucleotides are TGTGCCAGCAGTAACAGGGGGGAGAACACTGAAGCTTTCTTT.

This clone appeared once. V and J are TRBV6-2 or TRBV6-3 and TRBJ1-1; D is perhaps TRBD1 (5 bases). Between the trimmed V and J ends, which lost 5 bases and 4 bases, there was a span of 14 bases. Germline-derived CDR1 and CDR2 are MNHEY and SVGEGT. The CDR3 runs 14 residues. CDR3 DNA sequence: TGTGCCAGCAGTGAGGTAGGGGTTGGCACTGAAGCTTTCTTT. Amino acids: CASSEVGVGTEAFF.

The chain has TRBV5-1 and TRBJ2-3, with D tentatively TRBD1 (5 bases). The CDR3 consists of 17 residues. V lost 7 bases to trimming and J lost 0 bases, with 21 bases between them. CDR1 and CDR2 (germline): SGHRS, YFSETQ. The CDR3 coding sequence is TGCGCCAGCCGGTTAAAACAGGAAGACTCTAGCACAGATACGCAGTATTTT. Encoded protein: CASRLKQEDSSTDTQYF.

The gene calls are TRBV19 and TRBJ1-2; 7 positions agree with TRBD1. V shed 4 bases, J shed 3 bases, and the junction held 5 bases outside the gene matches. This CDR3 is built from 14 residues. Germline CDR1 and CDR2: LNHDA and SQIVND (reference sequence). CDR3 DNA: TGTGCCAGTAGTACCCCACAGGGGCACTATGGCTACACCTTC. The encoded protein is CASSTPQGHYGYTF.

The chain links TRBV18 to TRBJ2-1, with D perhaps TRBD2 (6 bases). V was shortened by 3 bases and J by 8 bases, with 14 bases between the two germline ends. Germline V gene sequence: CDR1 KGHSH, CDR2 LQKENI. CDR3 length: 14 amino acids. This CDR3 reads CASSPQGGDYEQFF. Written as DNA, the CDR3 is TGTGCCAGCTCACCTCAAGGCGGGGACTATGAGCAGTTCTTC. Full variable domain (outside the CDR3, taken from reference TRBV18 and TRBJ2-1): NAGVMQNPRHLVRRRGQEARLRCSPMKGHSHVYWYRQLPEEGLKFMVYLQKENIIDESGMPKERFSAEFPKEGPSILRIQQVVRGDSAAYFCASSPQGGDYEQFFGPGTRLTVL.